This T cell receptor (beta chain) was recovered during a study of blood T cell repertoires in COVID-19. Study as a whole: Sample material is recorded as cDNA or gDNA derived from T cells, B-cell-depleted T cells, or PBMCs.

In the authors' workflow: Reference gene primer amplification gave nucleated cell count estimates. The table came from immunoSEQ multiplex PCR; TCRdb's copy has only in-frame clones and leaves some out. From that table come the V and J calls and clone size; the DNA was used to work out D and trimming. This repertoire shows 150,000 to 200,000 clones, over 75% found once; its top ten account for 9.8%. Germline-derived CDR1 and CDR2 are PRHDT and FYEKMQ (reference sequence). The CDR3 runs to 16 residues. After removal of 2 bases from V and 1 base from J, the junction contained 7 bases not matched to a gene.

The clonotype originates from an elderly woman with acute or convalescent COVID-19. The specimen sequenced was peripheral blood. The rearrangement links TRBV13 to TRBJ2-5; 7 nucleotides align to TRBD2. As DNA, the CDR3 is TGTGCCAGCAGCTTAAGGCGGGGGAGATTCCAAGAGACCCAGTACTTC. It encodes CASSLRRGRFQETQYF.